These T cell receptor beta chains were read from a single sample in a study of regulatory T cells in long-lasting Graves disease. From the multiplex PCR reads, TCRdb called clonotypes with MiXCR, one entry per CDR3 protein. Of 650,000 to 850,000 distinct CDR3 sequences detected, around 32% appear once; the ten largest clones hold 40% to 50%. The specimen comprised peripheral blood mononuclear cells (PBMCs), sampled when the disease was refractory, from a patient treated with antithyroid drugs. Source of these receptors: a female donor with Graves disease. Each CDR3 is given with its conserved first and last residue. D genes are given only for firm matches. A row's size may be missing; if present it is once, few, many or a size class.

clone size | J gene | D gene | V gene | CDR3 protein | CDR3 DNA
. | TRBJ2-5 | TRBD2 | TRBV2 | CASSQRLAGGPQETQYF | TGTGCCAGCAGCCAAAGACTAGCGGGAGGCCCACAAGAGACCCAGTACTTC
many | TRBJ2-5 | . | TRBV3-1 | CASSQDLLASETQYF | TGTGCCAGCAGCCAAGATTTACTAGCCTCAGAGACCCAGTACTTC
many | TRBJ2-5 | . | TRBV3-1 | CASSQDTETQYF | TGTGCCAGCAGCCAAGATACAGAGACCCAGTACTTC
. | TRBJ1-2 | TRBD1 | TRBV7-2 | CASSSDRGPILSYGYTF | TGTGCCAGCAGCTCGGACAGGGGGCCCATCCTGAGCTATGGCTACACCTTC
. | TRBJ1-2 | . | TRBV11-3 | CASSSPGGGYTF | TGTGCCAGCAGCTCCCCAGGAGGGGGCTACACCTTC
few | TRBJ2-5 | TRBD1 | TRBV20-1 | CSAGDRTEETQYF | TGCAGTGCCGGGGACAGGACAGAAGAGACCCAGTACTTC
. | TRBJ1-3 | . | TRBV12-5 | CASGLDRRFSGNTIYF | TGTGCTAGTGGTTTGGACCGACGGTTCTCTGGAAACACCATATATTTT
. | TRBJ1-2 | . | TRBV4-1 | CASSLDGGGGRGYTF | TGCGCCAGCAGCCTAGATGGTGGGGGGGGCCGGGGCTACACCTTC
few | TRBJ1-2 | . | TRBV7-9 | CASTRRGGYTF | TGTGCCAGCACACGAAGGGGGGGCTACACCTTC
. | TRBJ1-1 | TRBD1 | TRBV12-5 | CASGPTGMNTETFF | TGTGCTAGTGGCCCGACAGGGATGAACACTGAAACTTTCTTT
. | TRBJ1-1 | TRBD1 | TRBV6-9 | CASSYPGTGGRAFF | TGTGCCAGCAGTTACCCCGGGACAGGGGGCCGAGCTTTCTTT
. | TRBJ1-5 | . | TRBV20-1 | CSARDPEKGNQPQHF | TGCAGTGCTAGAGATCCGGAAAAAGGCAATCAGCCCCAGCATTTT
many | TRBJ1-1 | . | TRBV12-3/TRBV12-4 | CASKIRGDRTEAFF | TGTGCCAGCAAAATCAGGGGAGATAGGACTGAAGCTTTCTTT
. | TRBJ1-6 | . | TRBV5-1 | CASSLDPTNNSPLHF | TGCGCCAGCAGCTTGGACCCGACAAATAATTCACCCCTCCATTTT
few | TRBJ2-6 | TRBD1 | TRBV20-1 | CSARSGDRARSGANVLTF | TGCAGTGCTAGATCAGGGGACAGGGCCCGCTCTGGGGCCAACGTCCTGACTTTC
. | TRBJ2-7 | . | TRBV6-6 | CASSYSSRLFYEQYF | TGTGCCAGCAGTTACTCTAGCAGGTTATTTTACGAGCAGTACTTC
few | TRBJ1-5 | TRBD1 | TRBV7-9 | CASSLGTGGKQPQHF | TGTGCCAGCAGCTTAGGCACAGGGGGCAAACAGCCCCAGCATTTT
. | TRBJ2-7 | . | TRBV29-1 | CSVLVGHPPEQYF | TGCAGCGTGTTAGTGGGCCACCCACCCGAGCAGTACTTC
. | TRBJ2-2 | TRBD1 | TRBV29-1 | CSVEEDRGPNTGELFF | TGCAGCGTTGAAGAGGACAGGGGGCCAAACACCGGGGAGCTGTTTTTT
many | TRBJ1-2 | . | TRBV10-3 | CAISVSFIRRQQRSGYTF | TGTGCCATCAGTGTTTCCTTCATTAGGCGCCAACAGAGGTCGGGCTACACCTTC
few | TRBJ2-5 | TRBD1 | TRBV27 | CASSTGTGIATQYF | TGTGCCAGCAGTACCGGGACAGGGATAGCGACCCAGTACTTC
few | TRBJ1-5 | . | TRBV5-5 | CASSRDGGGNQPQHF | TGTGCCAGCAGCAGGGACGGGGGTGGCAATCAGCCCCAGCATTTT
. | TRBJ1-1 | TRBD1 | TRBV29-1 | CSVEDPRGGNTEAFF | TGCAGCGTTGAAGATCCGAGAGGGGGCAACACTGAAGCTTTCTTT
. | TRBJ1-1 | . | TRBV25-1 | CASSEYYEAFF | TGTGCCAGCAGTGAATATTATGAAGCTTTCTTT
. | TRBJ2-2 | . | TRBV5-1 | CASSLSSGNTGELFF | TGCGCCAGCAGCTTGAGTAGCGGTAACACCGGGGAGCTGTTTTTT
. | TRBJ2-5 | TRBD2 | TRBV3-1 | CASSQAGRESPETQYF | TGTGCCAGCAGCCAGGCGGGGCGGGAGTCCCCTGAGACCCAGTACTTC
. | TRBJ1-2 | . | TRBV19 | CASKAPGGELWLHLRFGGGYTF | .
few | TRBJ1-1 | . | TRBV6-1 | CASRINRNTEAFF | TGTGCCAGCAGAATCAATAGGAACACTGAAGCTTTCTTT
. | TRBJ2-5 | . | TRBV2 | CASNQIQETQYF | TGTGCCAGCAACCAGATCCAAGAGACCCAGTACTTC
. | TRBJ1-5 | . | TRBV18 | CASSPLAGDPNQPQHF | TGTGCCAGCTCACCATTGGCGGGGGATCCCAATCAGCCCCAGCATTTT
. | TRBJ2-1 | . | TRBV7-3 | CASSLMASVYNEQFF | TGTGCCAGCAGCTTAATGGCTAGCGTTTACAATGAGCAGTTCTTC
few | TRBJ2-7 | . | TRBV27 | CASSLLVSLNEQYF | TGTGCCAGCAGTTTGCTAGTTTCCCTGAACGAGCAGTACTTC
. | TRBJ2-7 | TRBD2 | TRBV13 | CASSEETGLAETYEQYF | TGTGCCAGCAGCGAAGAAACCGGACTAGCGGAGACCTACGAGCAGTACTTC